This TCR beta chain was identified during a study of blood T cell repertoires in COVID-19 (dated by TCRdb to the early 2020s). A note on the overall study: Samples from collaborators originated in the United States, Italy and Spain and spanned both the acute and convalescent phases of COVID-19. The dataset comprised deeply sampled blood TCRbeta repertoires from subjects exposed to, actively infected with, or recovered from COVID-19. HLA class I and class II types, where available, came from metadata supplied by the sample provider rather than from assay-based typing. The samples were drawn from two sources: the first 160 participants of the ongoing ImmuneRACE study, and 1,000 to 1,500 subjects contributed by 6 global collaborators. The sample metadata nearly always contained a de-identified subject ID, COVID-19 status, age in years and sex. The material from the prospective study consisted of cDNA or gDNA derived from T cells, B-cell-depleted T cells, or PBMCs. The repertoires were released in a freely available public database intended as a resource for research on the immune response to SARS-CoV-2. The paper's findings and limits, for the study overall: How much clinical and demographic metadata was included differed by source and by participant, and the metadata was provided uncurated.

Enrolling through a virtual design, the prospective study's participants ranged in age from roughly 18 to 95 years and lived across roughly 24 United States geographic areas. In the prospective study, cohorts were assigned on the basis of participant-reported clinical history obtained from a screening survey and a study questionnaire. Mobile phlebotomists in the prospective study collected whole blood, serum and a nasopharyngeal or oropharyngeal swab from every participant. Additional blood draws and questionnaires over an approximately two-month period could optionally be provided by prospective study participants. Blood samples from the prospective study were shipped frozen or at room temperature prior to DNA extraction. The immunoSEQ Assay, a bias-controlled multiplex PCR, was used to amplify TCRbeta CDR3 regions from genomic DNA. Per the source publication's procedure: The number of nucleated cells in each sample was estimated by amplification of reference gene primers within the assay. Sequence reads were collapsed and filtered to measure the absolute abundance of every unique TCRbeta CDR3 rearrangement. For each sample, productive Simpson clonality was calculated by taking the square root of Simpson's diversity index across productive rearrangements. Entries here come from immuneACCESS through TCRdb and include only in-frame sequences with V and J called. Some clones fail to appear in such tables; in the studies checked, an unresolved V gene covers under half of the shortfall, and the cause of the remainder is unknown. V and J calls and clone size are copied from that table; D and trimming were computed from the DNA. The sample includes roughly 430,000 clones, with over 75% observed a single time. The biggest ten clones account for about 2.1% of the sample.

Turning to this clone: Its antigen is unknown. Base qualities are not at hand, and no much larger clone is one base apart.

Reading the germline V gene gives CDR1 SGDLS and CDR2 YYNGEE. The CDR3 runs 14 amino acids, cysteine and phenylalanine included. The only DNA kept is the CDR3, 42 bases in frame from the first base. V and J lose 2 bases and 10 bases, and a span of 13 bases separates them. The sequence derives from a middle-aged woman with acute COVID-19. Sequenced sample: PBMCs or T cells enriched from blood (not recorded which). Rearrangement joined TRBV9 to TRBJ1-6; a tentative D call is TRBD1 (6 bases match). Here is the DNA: TGTGCCAGCAGCGTCAGACAGGACGGCTCACCCCTCCACTTT. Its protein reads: CASSVRQDGSPLHF.